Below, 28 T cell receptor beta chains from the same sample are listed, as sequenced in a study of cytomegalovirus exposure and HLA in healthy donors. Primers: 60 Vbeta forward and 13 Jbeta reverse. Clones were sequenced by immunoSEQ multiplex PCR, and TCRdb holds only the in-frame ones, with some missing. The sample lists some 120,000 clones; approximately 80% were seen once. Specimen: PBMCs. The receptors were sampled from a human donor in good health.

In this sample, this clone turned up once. CDR3 DNA: TGTGCCAGCAGCTGGGGACAGATCAACACTGAAGCTTTCTTT. It translates to CASSWGQINTEAFF. The chain employs TRBV11-2 and TRBJ1-1; TRBD1 aligns across 7 bases. V shed 4 bases, J shed 2 bases, and the junction held 4 bases outside the gene matches. Germline V lookup: CDR1 SGHAT, CDR2 FQNNGV. This CDR3 is built from 14 residues.

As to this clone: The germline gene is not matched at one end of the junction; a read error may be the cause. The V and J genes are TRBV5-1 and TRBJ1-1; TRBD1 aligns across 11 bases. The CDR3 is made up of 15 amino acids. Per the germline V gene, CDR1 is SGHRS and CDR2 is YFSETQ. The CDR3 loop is CASSIGQGARAEAFF. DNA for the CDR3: TGTGCCAGCAGCATCGGACAGGGGGCTCGCGCTGAAGCTTTCTTT.

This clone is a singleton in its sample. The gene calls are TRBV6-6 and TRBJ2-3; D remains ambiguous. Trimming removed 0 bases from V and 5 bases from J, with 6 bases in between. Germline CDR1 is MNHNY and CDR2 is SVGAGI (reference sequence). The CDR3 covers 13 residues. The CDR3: CASSYSRVDTQYF. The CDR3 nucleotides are TGTGCCAGCAGTTACTCGCGAGTAGATACGCAGTATTTT.

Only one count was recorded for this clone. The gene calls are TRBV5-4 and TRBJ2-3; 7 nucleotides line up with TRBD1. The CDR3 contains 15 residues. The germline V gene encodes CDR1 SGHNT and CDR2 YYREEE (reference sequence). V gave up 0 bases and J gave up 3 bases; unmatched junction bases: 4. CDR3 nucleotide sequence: TGTGCCAGCAGCTTGGATAACAGGGGAACAGATACGCAGTATTTT. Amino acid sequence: CASSLDNRGTDTQYF. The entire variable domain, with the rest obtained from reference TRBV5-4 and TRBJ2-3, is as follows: ETGVTQSPTHLIKTRGQQVTLRCSSQSGHNTVSWYQQALGQGPQFIFQYYREEENGRGNFPPRFSGLQFPNYSSELNVNALELDDSALYLCASSLDNRGTDTQYFGPGTRLTVL.

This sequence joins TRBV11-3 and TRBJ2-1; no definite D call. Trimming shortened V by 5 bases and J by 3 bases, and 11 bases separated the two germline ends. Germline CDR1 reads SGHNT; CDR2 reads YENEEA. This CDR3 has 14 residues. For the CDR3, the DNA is TGTGCCAGCAGCCGTGCGACAAACTACAATGAGCAGTTCTTC. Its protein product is CASSRATNYNEQFF.

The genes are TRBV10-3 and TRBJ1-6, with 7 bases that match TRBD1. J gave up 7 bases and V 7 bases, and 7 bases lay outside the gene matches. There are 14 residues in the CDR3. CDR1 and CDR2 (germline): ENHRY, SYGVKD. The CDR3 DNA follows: TGTGCCATCAAAGGGGCAGGGGGGAATTCACCCCTCCACTTT. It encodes CAIKGAGGNSPLHF.

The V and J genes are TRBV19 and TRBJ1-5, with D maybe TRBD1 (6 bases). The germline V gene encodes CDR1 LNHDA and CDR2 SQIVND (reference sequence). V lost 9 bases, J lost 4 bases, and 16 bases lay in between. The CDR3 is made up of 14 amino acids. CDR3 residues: CASRQDGANQPQHF. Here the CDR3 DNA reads TGTGCCAGCCGACAGGACGGCGCAAATCAGCCCCAGCATTTT.

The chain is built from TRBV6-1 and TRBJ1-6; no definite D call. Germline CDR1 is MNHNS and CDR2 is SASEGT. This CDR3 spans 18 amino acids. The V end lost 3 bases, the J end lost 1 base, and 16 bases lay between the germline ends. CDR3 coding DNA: TGTGCCAGCAGTGATTACGGAGGGCGGGTTTCCTATAATTCACCCCTCCACTTT. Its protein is CASSDYGGRVSYNSPLHF.

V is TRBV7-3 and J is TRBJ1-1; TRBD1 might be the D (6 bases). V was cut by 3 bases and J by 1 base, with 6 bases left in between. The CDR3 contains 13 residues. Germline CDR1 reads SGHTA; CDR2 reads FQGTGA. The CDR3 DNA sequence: TGTGCCAGCAGCTTGGGACAGAACACTGAAGCTTTCTTT. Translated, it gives CASSLGQNTEAFF.

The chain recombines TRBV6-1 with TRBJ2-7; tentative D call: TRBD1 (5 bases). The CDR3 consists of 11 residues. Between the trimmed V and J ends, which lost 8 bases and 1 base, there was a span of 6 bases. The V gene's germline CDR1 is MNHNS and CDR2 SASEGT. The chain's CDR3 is CASQGSYEQYF. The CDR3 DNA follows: TGTGCCAGCCAGGGTTCCTACGAGCAGTACTTC.

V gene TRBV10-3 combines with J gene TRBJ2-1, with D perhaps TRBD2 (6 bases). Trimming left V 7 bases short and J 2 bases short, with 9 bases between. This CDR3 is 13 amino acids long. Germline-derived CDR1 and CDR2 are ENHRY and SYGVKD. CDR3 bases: TGTGCCATCATCGGCGGGACCTACAATGAGCAGTTCTTC. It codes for CAIIGGTYNEQFF.

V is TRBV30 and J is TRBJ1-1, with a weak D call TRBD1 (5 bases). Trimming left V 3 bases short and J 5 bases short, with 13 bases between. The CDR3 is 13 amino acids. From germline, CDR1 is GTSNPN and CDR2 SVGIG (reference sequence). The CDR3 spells CAWSQGRGTEAFF. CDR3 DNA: TGTGCCTGGAGCCAGGGAAGGGGTACTGAAGCTTTCTTT.

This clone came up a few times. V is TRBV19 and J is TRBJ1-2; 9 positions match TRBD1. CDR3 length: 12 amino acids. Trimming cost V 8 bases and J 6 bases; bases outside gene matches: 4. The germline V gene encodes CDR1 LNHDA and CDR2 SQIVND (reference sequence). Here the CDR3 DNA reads TGTGCCAGTCGGGACAGGGAAAATGGCTACACCTTC. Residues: CASRDRENGYTF.

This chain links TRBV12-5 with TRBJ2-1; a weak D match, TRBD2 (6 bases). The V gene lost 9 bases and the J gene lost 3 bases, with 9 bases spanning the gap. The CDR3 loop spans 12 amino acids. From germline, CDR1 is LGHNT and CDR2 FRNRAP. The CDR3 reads CASAGGYNEQFF. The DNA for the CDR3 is TGTGCTAGCGCCGGGGGCTACAATGAGCAGTTCTTC.

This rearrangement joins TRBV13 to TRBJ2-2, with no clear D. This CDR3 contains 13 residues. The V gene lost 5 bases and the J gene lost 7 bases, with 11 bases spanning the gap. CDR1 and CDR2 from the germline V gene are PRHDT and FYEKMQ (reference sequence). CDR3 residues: CASSPTPGGELFF. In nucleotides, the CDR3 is TGTGCCAGCAGCCCAACACCGGGCGGGGAGCTGTTTTTT.

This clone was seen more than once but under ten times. As DNA, the CDR3 is TGTGCCAGCAGCGCGGGGCTCGAGCAGTACTTC. The encoded protein is CASSAGLEQYF. The rearrangement uses TRBV6-5 and TRBJ2-7; a weak D match, TRBD2 (6 bases). The V end was cut by 6 bases, the J end by 6 bases, with 9 bases between. The CDR3 consists of 11 residues. Germline V CDR1 and CDR2: MNHEY, SVGAGI.

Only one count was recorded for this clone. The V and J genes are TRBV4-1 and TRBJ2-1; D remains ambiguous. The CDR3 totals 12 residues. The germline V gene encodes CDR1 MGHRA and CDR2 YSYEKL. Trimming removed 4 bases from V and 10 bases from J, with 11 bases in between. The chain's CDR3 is CASSPEFGEQFF. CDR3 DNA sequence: TGCGCCAGCAGCCCAGAGTTCGGGGAGCAGTTCTTC.

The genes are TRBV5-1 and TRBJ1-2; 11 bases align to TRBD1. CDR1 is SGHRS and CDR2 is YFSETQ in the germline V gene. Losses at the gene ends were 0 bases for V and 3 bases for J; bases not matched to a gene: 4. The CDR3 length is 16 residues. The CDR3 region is CASSLAGTGGYYGYTF. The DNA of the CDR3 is TGCGCCAGCAGCTTGGCCGGGACAGGGGGATACTATGGCTACACCTTC.

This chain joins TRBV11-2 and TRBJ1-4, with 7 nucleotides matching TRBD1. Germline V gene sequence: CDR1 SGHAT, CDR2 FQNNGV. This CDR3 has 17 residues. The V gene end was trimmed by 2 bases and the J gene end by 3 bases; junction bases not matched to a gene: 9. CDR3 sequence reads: CASSLRETGTSNEKLFF. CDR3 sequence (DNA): TGTGCCAGCAGCTTACGGGAGACAGGGACATCTAATGAAAAACTGTTTTTT.

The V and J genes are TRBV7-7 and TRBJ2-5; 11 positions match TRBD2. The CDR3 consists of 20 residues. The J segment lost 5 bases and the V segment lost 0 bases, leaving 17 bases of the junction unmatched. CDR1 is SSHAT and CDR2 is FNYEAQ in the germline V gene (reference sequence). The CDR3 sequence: CASSLALGVLSSGGWETQYF. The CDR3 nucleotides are TGTGCCAGCAGCTTAGCGTTGGGTGTTCTTTCTAGCGGGGGGTGGGAGACCCAGTACTTC.

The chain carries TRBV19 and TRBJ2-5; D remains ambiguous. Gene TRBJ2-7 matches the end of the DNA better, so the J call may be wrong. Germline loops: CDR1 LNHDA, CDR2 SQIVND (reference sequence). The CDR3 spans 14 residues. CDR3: CASSHGHLSYEQYF. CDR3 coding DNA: TGTGCCAGTAGCCATGGGCACCTTTCCTACGAGCAGTACTTC.

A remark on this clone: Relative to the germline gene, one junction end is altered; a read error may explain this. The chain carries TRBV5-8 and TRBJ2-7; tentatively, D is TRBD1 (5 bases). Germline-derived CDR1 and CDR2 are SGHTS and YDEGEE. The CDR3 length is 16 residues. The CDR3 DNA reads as TGTGCCAGCACCCAAGGGGTATGGGGAAGGAACTACGGGCAGTACTTC. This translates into CASTQGVWGRNYGQYF.

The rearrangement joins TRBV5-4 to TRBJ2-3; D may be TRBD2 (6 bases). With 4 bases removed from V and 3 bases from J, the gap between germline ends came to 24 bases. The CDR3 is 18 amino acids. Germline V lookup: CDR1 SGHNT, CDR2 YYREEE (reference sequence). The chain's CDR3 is CASSPIHGYRRDTDTQYF. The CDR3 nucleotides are TGTGCCAGCAGCCCAATCCATGGTTACAGGAGGGATACAGATACGCAGTATTTT.

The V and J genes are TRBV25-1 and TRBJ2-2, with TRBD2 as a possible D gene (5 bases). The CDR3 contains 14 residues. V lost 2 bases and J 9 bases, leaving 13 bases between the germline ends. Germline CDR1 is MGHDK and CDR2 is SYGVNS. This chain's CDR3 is CASSESGHPRELFF. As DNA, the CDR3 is TGTGCCAGCAGTGAAAGCGGCCACCCGAGGGAGCTGTTTTTT.

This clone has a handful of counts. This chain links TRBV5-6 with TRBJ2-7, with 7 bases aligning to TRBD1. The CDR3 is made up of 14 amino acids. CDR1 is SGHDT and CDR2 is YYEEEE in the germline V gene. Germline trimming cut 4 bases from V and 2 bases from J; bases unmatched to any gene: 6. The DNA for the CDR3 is TGTGCCAGCAGCACCCGGGACAGACCCTACGAGCAGTACTTC. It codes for CASSTRDRPYEQYF.

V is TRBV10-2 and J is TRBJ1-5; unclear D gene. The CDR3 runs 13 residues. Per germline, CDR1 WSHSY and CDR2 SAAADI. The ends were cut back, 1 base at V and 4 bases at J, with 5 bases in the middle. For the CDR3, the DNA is TGCGCCAGCAGTGAGTTCGGTAATCAGCCCCAGCATTTT. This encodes CASSEFGNQPQHF.

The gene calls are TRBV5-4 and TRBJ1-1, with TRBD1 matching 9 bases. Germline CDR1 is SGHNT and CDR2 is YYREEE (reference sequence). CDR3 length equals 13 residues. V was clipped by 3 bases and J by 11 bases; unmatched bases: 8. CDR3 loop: CASSSGTGRLAFF. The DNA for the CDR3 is TGTGCCAGCAGCTCCGGGACAGGGAGGCTGGCTTTCTTT.

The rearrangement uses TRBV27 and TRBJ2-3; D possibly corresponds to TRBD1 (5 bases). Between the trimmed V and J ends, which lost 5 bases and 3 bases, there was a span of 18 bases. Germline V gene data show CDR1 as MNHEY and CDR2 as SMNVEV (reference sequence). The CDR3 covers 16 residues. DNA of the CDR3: TGTGCCAGCAGTGTCAGGGCCCTGCAATTTACAGATACGCAGTATTTT. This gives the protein CASSVRALQFTDTQYF.